Shown below are 14 T cell receptor beta chains from a single sample sequenced in a study of cytomegalovirus exposure and HLA in healthy donors. Produced via immunoSEQ multiplex PCR; TCRdb's table is partial and in-frame only. The sample lists around 54,000 clones; roughly nine tenths were seen once. Sequences were obtained from PBMCs. All receptors derive from a woman between 18 and 29 years old in good health and CMV-seropositive.

The J gene is TRBJ2-7, the V gene TRBV4-2; 9 bases fit TRBD1. CDR1 and CDR2 (germline): LGHNA, YNFKEQ. This CDR3 comprises 17 residues. J gave up 5 bases and V 0 bases, and 11 bases lay outside the gene matches. The CDR3 region is CASSQEATGTGRNEQYF. The CDR3 nucleotides read TGTGCCAGCAGCCAAGAAGCGACCGGGACAGGGAGAAACGAGCAGTACTTC.

This chain links TRBV2 with TRBJ2-3; a weak D match, TRBD2 (6 bases). Germline lookup yields CDR1 SNHLY and CDR2 FYNNEI. This CDR3 region has 15 residues. Trimming removed 3 bases from V and 1 base from J, with 11 bases in between. CDR3 coding DNA: TGTGCCAGCAGTGACCCAGCGGGCCGCACAGATACGCAGTATTTT. It specifies CASSDPAGRTDTQYF.

The V gene is TRBV5-1, the J gene TRBJ2-7, with TRBD2 matching 12 bases. The CDR3 is 18 residues long. Per germline, CDR1 SGHRS and CDR2 YFSETQ. Germline trimming cut 4 bases from V and 3 bases from J; bases unmatched to any gene: 14. The CDR3 region is CASSKRETSGGRNYEQYF. The CDR3 bases are TGCGCCAGCAGCAAACGAGAGACTAGCGGGGGTCGGAACTACGAGCAGTACTTC.

The chain uses TRBV6-6 and TRBJ1-5, with 8 bases identical to TRBD1. The CDR3 extends over 13 amino acids. With V trimmed by 6 bases and J by 7 bases, 5 bases remained unmatched. Germline loops: CDR1 MNHNY, CDR2 SVGAGI (reference sequence). The CDR3 region has the DNA TGTGCCAGCAGAGAACAGGGGGGCCAGCCCCAGCATTTT. Its protein product is CASREQGGQPQHF.

The chain has TRBV7-2 and TRBJ2-4; 7 bases match TRBD1. The CDR3 has 14 amino acids. After removal of 4 bases from V and 0 bases from J, the junction contained 0 bases not matched to a gene. Per germline, CDR1 SGHTA and CDR2 FQGNSA. For the CDR3, the DNA is TGTGCCAGCAGCTGGACAGGAGCCAAAAACATTCAGTACTTC. Its translation: CASSWTGAKNIQYF.

CDR3 nucleotides: TGTGCCAGCTCACCAGCCAAGCGCACAGATACGCAGTATTTT. Its translation: CASSPAKRTDTQYF. This chain links TRBV18 with TRBJ2-3; D unresolved. CDR3 length: 14 residues. V lost 2 bases and J lost 1, with 7 bases in between. The germline gives CDR1 KGHSH, CDR2 LQKENI.

The chain uses TRBV14 and TRBJ2-3; possibly TRBD1 for D (6 bases). Germline lookup yields CDR1 SGHDN and CDR2 FVKESK. V gave up 0 bases and J gave up 1 base, with 11 bases separating them. The CDR3 sequence is 16 residues long. Written as DNA, the CDR3 is TGTGCCAGCAGCCAAGACAGGGGCGAAGGCACAGATACGCAGTATTTT. Its protein is CASSQDRGEGTDTQYF.

J is TRBJ1-2 and V is TRBV11-2, with D unresolved. V lost 4 bases and J lost 0, with 12 bases in between. Germline-derived CDR1 and CDR2 are SGHAT and FQNNGV. The CDR3 length is 15 residues. The CDR3 DNA follows: TGTGCCAGCAGCTCCCCGGGAAACACTAACTATGGCTACACCTTC. It translates to CASSSPGNTNYGYTF.

The gene calls are TRBV5-4 and TRBJ1-2; possibly TRBD1 for D (5 bases). The germline V gene encodes CDR1 SGHNT and CDR2 YYREEE (reference sequence). The CDR3 covers 14 residues. Trimming left V 0 bases short and J 1 base short, with 7 bases between. This CDR3 reads CASSLDRGNYGYTF. In DNA, the CDR3 is TGTGCCAGCAGCTTGGATAGGGGTAACTATGGCTACACCTTC.

V gene TRBV7-6 combines with J gene TRBJ2-7; D is unclear. Germline V gene lookup returns CDR1 SGHVS and CDR2 FNYEAQ. V was pared by 1 base and J by 1 base, with 8 bases between. This CDR3 comprises 14 residues. The CDR3 sequence: CASSLGPDSYEQYF. The CDR3 DNA reads as TGTGCCAGCAGCTTAGGTCCAGATTCCTACGAGCAGTACTTC.

The J gene is TRBJ2-3, the V gene TRBV5-6, with D unresolved. Trimming cost V 4 bases and J 0 bases, with 15 bases left between them. The CDR3 extends over 16 amino acids. Germline CDR1 SGHDT, CDR2 YYEEEE. CDR3 protein: CASSPERGLSTDTQYF. As DNA, the CDR3 is TGTGCCAGCAGCCCCGAACGTGGGCTTAGCACAGATACGCAGTATTTT.

V is TRBV12-5 and J is TRBJ1-1; 7 bases are shared with TRBD1. The CDR3 is made up of 18 amino acids. Trimming cost V 4 bases and J 1 base; bases outside gene matches: 15. CDR1 and CDR2 from the germline V gene are LGHNT and FRNRAP. CDR3 sequence reads: CASGSERPVRGQNTEAFF. The CDR3 DNA is TGTGCTAGTGGTTCAGAGAGACCAGTGAGGGGGCAGAACACTGAAGCTTTCTTT. Full variable domain (missing parts from reference TRBV12-5 and TRBJ1-1): DARVTQTPRHKVTEMGQEVTMRCQPILGHNTVFWYRQTMMQGLELLAYFRNRAPLDDSGMPKDRFSAEMPDATLATLKIQPSEPRDSAVYFCASGSERPVRGQNTEAFFGQGTRLTVV.

V gene TRBV6-1 combines with J gene TRBJ1-4; 7 bases agree with TRBD1. The length of the CDR3 is 15 residues. Germline trimming cut 2 bases from V and 1 base from J; bases unmatched to any gene: 1. Germline V gene sequence: CDR1 MNHNS, CDR2 SASEGT. The CDR3 sequence is CASSEWDRTNEKLFF. As DNA, the CDR3 is TGTGCCAGCAGTGAATGGGACAGAACTAATGAAAAACTGTTTTTT.

The chain combines TRBV28 with TRBJ1-1, with D hard to call. There are 15 residues in the CDR3. V dropped 3 bases and J dropped 10 bases, with 21 bases sitting between them. Germline V gene data show CDR1 as MDHEN and CDR2 as SYDVKM. The CDR3 here is CASSFAGSVLMGAFF. CDR3 coding DNA: TGTGCCAGCAGTTTTGCGGGATCGGTCCTTATGGGAGCTTTCTTT.